This T cell receptor (beta chain) was documented in a study of blood T cell repertoires in COVID-19. About the research overall: PBMCs, B-cell-depleted T cells, or T cells provided the cDNA or gDNA that made up the material.

The assay was immunoSEQ multiplex PCR, and TCRdb's table has in-frame clones only and misses some. The table shows some 150,000 clones, with 77% occurring only once. This clone occurred once. Per germline, CDR1 SNHLY and CDR2 FYNNEI. There are 12 residues in the CDR3. V was trimmed by 6 bases and J by 12 bases, leaving 14 bases between them. The clonotype comes from a woman aged 50 to 60 with active or convalescent COVID-19. The sequenced material came from peripheral blood. V and J are TRBV2 and TRBJ1-4; weak D call: TRBD1 (5 bases). CDR3 sequence reads: CASRRTSRELFF. The CDR3 DNA sequence: TGTGCCAGCAGAAGGACAAGCCGGGAACTGTTTTTT. The full variable domain, with the rest looked up from reference TRBV2 and TRBJ1-4, is EPEVTQTPSHQVTQMGQEVILRCVPISNHLYFYWYRQILGQKVEFLVSFYNNEISEKSEIFDDQFSVERPDGSNFTLKIRSTKLEDSAMYFCASRRTSRELFFGSGTQLSVL.